This TCR beta chain appears in the sequencing data of a study of blood T cell repertoires in COVID-19. Study information: PBMCs, B-cell-depleted T cells, or T cells provided the cDNA or gDNA that made up the material.

This clone was found a few times. Germline V gives CDR1 MDHEN, CDR2 SYDVKM. This CDR3 contains 13 residues. Trimming pared 4 bases from V and 5 bases from J, leaving 11 bases between. Authors' analysis steps: How many nucleated cells were present was estimated from reference gene primer amplification. Using immunoSEQ multiplex PCR, the repertoire was profiled, and TCRdb retains in-frame clones only, with some absent. That table gives V, J and clone size, and the DNA gave D and trimming. The profile shows around 79,000 clones, roughly 90% of them singletons. The V and J genes are TRBV28 and TRBJ2-5, with D unresolved. The sequenced sample was peripheral blood. The receptor was derived from a human donor in a cohort sampled during active COVID-19. The DNA of the CDR3 is TGTGCCAGCAGTTATGGTAGTTGGGAGACCCAGTACTTC. Protein: CASSYGSWETQYF.